This T cell receptor beta chain was sequenced for a study of blood T cell repertoires in COVID-19. Study at large: The study drew acute and convalescent COVID-19 samples from the United States, Italy and Spain. PBMCs, B-cell-depleted T cells, or T cells provided the cDNA or gDNA that made up the material.

CDR1 SEHNR and CDR2 FQNEAQ come from the germline V gene (reference sequence). The CDR3 contains 13 residues. Deletions cut 0 bases from V and 6 bases from J, with 8 bases between. Per the authors' pipeline: Researchers report that nucleated cell counts were estimated from reference gene primer amplification. Using immunoSEQ multiplex PCR, the repertoire was profiled, and TCRdb retains in-frame clones only, with some absent. V and J calls and clone size are as listed in that table; D and trimming were resolved from the DNA. The data contain over 85,000 clones, more than 75% of them singletons. A few counts support this clone.

The receptor's source is a man in his forties or fifties with active or convalescent COVID-19. The chain employs TRBV7-9 and TRBJ1-2; tentative D call: TRBD1 (6 bases). Sequencing was performed on peripheral blood. CDR3 sequence (DNA): TGTGCCAGCAGCTTAGCGGCAGGGGATGGCTACACCTTC. Residues: CASSLAAGDGYTF.